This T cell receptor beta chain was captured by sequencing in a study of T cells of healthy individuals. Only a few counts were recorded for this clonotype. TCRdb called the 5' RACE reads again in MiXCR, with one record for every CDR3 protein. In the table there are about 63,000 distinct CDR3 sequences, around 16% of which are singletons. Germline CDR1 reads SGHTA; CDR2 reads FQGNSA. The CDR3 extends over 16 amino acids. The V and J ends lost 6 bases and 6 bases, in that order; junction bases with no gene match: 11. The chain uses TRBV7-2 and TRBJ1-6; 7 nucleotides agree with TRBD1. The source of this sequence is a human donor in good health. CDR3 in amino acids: CASRRPETGPNSPLHF. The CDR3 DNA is TGTGCCAGCAGGAGGCCGGAGACAGGGCCTAATTCACCCCTCCACTTT.